A single sample is the source of the 4 T cell receptor beta chains below, sequenced in a study of identical twins. TCRdb recomputed calls from the 5' RACE reads with MiXCR, one row per CDR3 protein. The sample has nearly 900,000 distinct CDR3 sequences; 9% to 15% are singletons. The same specimen was also included in a second study, on yellow fever vaccine responses in identical twins.

The sequenced sample was PBMCs. The receptors shown here come from a woman aged 18-29 years in good health.

This sequence joins TRBV4-1 and TRBJ2-7; D uncertain. With 0 bases removed from V and 3 bases from J, the gap between germline ends came to 12 bases. The CDR3 contains 15 residues. Germline V gives CDR1 MGHRA, CDR2 YSYEKL. The DNA for the CDR3 is TGCGCCAGCAGCCAAGATCACGGTTTCCTCTACGAGCAGTACTTC. Protein sequence: CASSQDHGFLYEQYF.

This clonotype has a handful of counts. The chain combines TRBV10-2 with TRBJ2-1, with TRBD1 matching over 10 bases. CDR1 is WSHSY and CDR2 is SAAADI in the germline V gene. The trim removed 9 bases at V and 5 bases at J, leaving 7 bases unmatched. The CDR3 has 14 amino acids. CDR3 DNA sequence: TGCGCCAGACCCGGGACAGGGGTTAACAATGAGCAGTTCTTC. It translates to CARPGTGVNNEQFF.

This clonotype was observed a few times. This sequence joins TRBV12-3 or TRBV12-4 and TRBJ1-1; TRBD1 is a possible D gene (6 bases). The ends were cut back, 5 bases at V and 6 bases at J, with 10 bases in the middle. The CDR3 runs 12 residues. This CDR3 reads CASSTTGPEAFF. Written as DNA, the CDR3 is TGTGCCAGCAGTACCACAGGGCCTGAAGCTTTCTTT.

In its sample, this clonotype was seen a few times. Here the CDR3 reads CASSDLAGHEQFF. The DNA of the CDR3 is TGTGCCAGCAGTGACCTAGCGGGGCATGAGCAGTTCTTC. The chain recombines TRBV2 with TRBJ2-1; 9 bases agree with TRBD2. The CDR3 length is 13 residues. J gave up 8 bases and V 3 bases, and 2 bases lay outside the gene matches. Germline CDR1 is SNHLY and CDR2 is FYNNEI.